These 2 T cell receptor beta chains were all obtained from the same sample, sequenced in a study of T cells in tumors after PD-1 blockade. Assay: immunoSEQ multiplex PCR; the TCRdb copy retains only in-frame clones and omits some. Of some 14,000 clones in the sample, roughly 85% were seen once. Sequenced here: PBMCs, sampled after anti-PD-1 treatment. All receptors derive from a human donor with basal cell carcinoma.

The CDR3 DNA follows: TGTGCCACCAAGGACAGTTATAATGAAAAACTGTTTTTT. It translates to CATKDSYNEKLFF. The chain employs TRBV5-4 and TRBJ1-4, with D tentatively TRBD1 (6 bases). This CDR3 spans 13 amino acids. Per germline, CDR1 SGHNT and CDR2 YYREEE (reference sequence). The V end was cut by 9 bases, the J end by 4 bases, with 13 bases between.

The CDR3 region has the DNA TGTGCCAGCAGTTTAAGAAAAACGGGACAGGCAAGTGGCGAGCAGTACTTC. Its protein product is CASSLRKTGQASGEQYF. The chain uses TRBV6-2 or TRBV6-3 and TRBJ2-7; 8 positions match TRBD1. The CDR3 is 17 amino acids. The J segment lost 6 bases and the V segment lost 4 bases, leaving 17 bases of the junction unmatched. Germline loops: CDR1 MNHEY, CDR2 SVGEGT.